Listed below are T cell receptor beta chains from one sample, sequenced in a study of blood T cell repertoires in COVID-19. Clones were read by immunoSEQ multiplex PCR, and TCRdb kept only the in-frame ones, dropping some. The repertoire holds tens of thousands of clones, with 91% as singletons. Sequences were obtained from peripheral blood. These receptors were collected from a man in his 70s with active COVID-19. Both conserved end residues are part of each CDR3. Fields, in order: D gene, J gene, clone size, V gene, CDR3 protein, CDR3 DNA. A D gene is named only where the DNA matches it firmly. Clone size is shown for a subset of rows, as once, few, many or a class of expanded clone.

D: NA
J: TRBJ2-6
size: NA
V: TRBV4-1
CDR3: CASSQDRRGAPGANVLTF
DNA: TGCGCCAGCAGCCAAGATCGCAGGGGCGCCCCTGGGGCCAACGTCCTGACTTTC

D: TRBD1
J: TRBJ1-5
size: NA
V: TRBV15
CDR3: CATSRDRAKQPQHF
DNA: TGTGCCACCAGCAGGGACAGGGCGAAGCAGCCCCAGCATTTT

D: NA
J: TRBJ1-1
size: NA
V: TRBV21-1
CDR3: CASSKEGTGGYDTEAFF
DNA: TGTGCCAGCAGCAAAGAAGGGACAGGGGGATACGACACTGAAGCTTTCTTT

D: TRBD2
J: TRBJ2-1
size: NA
V: TRBV25-1
CDR3: CASTRGGANEQFF
DNA: TGTGCCAGCACCCGCGGGGGGGCGAATGAGCAGTTCTTC

D: NA
J: TRBJ1-1
size: NA
V: TRBV5-4
CDR3: CASSPGSWGGNTEAFF
DNA: TGTGCCAGCAGCCCAGGGTCGTGGGGGGGGAACACTGAAGCTTTCTTT

D: NA
J: TRBJ2-6
size: NA
V: TRBV5-6
CDR3: CASSLLTEANVLTF
DNA: TGTGCCAGCAGCTTGTTGACAGAGGCCAACGTCCTGACTTTC

D: TRBD2
J: TRBJ2-5
size: NA
V: TRBV2
CDR3: CASSLTSGGIQETQYF
DNA: TGTGCCAGCAGTCTCACTAGCGGGGGGATACAAGAGACCCAGTACTTC

D: NA
J: TRBJ1-3
size: NA
V: TRBV11-2
CDR3: CASSLDSGFSGNTIYF
DNA: TGTGCCAGCAGCTTAGATAGCGGATTCTCTGGAAACACCATATATTTT

D: NA
J: TRBJ2-2
size: NA
V: TRBV21-1
CDR3: CASSKVFPRLRLENTGELFF
DNA: TGTGCCAGCAGCAAAGTATTCCCCAGATTGAGGCTAGAGAACACCGGGGAGCTGTTTTTT

D: TRBD2
J: TRBJ2-5
size: NA
V: TRBV5-1
CDR3: CASSSLAGVQETQYF
DNA: TGCGCCAGCAGCTCTCTAGCGGGGGTTCAAGAGACCCAGTACTTC

D: TRBD1
J: TRBJ2-5
size: NA
V: TRBV5-4
CDR3: CASSLGTGLETQYF
DNA: TGTGCCAGCAGCCTGGGGACAGGCTTAGAGACCCAGTACTTC

D: NA
J: TRBJ1-4
size: NA
V: TRBV10-3
CDR3: CAISGSILRVATNEKLFF
DNA: TGTGCCATCAGTGGGTCCATTCTCAGGGTTGCAACTAATGAAAAACTGTTTTTT

D: TRBD1
J: TRBJ2-3
size: NA
V: TRBV6-5
CDR3: CASSRTGLSTDTQYF
DNA: TGTGCCAGCAGTCGGACAGGCCTAAGCACAGATACGCAGTATTTT

D: TRBD1
J: TRBJ2-2
size: NA
V: TRBV11-3
CDR3: CASSSGTGYLGPNTGELFF
DNA: TGTGCCAGCAGCTCCGGGACAGGGTACCTGGGTCCGAACACCGGGGAGCTGTTTTTT

D: TRBD2
J: TRBJ2-7
size: NA
V: TRBV4-2
CDR3: CASSQGLAGGVPLYEQYF
DNA: TGTGCCAGCAGCCAGGGACTAGCGGGGGGGGTCCCCCTTTACGAGCAGTACTTC

D: TRBD1
J: TRBJ1-6
size: NA
V: TRBV5-1
CDR3: CASSLALGTARNSPLHF
DNA: TGCGCCAGCAGCTTGGCCCTCGGGACAGCACGAAATTCACCCCTCCACTTT

D: NA
J: TRBJ1-3
size: NA
V: TRBV29-1
CDR3: CSVDSGSGVGNTIYF
DNA: TGCAGCGTTGATTCGGGTTCAGGGGTCGGAAACACCATATATTTT

D: TRBD2
J: TRBJ2-5
size: NA
V: TRBV19
CDR3: CASSWLAGQETQYF
DNA: TGTGCCAGTAGTTGGCTAGCGGGGCAAGAGACCCAGTACTTC

D: TRBD1
J: TRBJ1-5
size: NA
V: TRBV4-2
CDR3: CASSQGATGGRYLPNQPQHF
DNA: TGTGCCAGCAGCCAAGGAGCTACAGGGGGAAGATACCTCCCTAATCAGCCCCAGCATTTT

D: TRBD1
J: TRBJ1-1
size: NA
V: TRBV19
CDR3: CASSLNRGRNTEAFF
DNA: TGTGCCAGTAGTTTGAACAGGGGGAGGAACACTGAAGCTTTCTTT

D: NA
J: TRBJ1-1
size: NA
V: TRBV9
CDR3: CASSGGSTEAFF
DNA: TGTGCCAGCAGCGGAGGGAGCACTGAAGCTTTCTTT

D: NA
J: TRBJ1-2
size: NA
V: TRBV6-5
CDR3: CASRTQRALAGYTF
DNA: TGTGCCAGCAGAACCCAGCGAGCCCTCGCTGGCTACACCTTC

D: TRBD1
J: TRBJ1-2
size: NA
V: TRBV15
CDR3: CATSQGQVRGYTF
DNA: TGTGCCACCAGCCAGGGACAGGTTCGTGGCTACACCTTC

D: NA
J: TRBJ1-2
size: once
V: TRBV18
CDR3: CASSPSGYGYTF
DNA: TGTGCCAGCTCACCATCGGGCTATGGCTACACCTTC

D: TRBD2
J: TRBJ2-2
size: NA
V: TRBV4-2
CDR3: CASSHGSLAGSSGELFF
DNA: TGTGCCAGCAGCCACGGTAGTCTAGCGGGGTCCTCCGGGGAGCTGTTTTTT

D: NA
J: TRBJ1-2
size: NA
V: TRBV6-2/TRBV6-3
CDR3: CASSRYEYGYTF
DNA: TGTGCCAGCAGCAGATACGAGTATGGCTACACCTTC

D: NA
J: TRBJ1-2
size: NA
V: TRBV7-2
CDR3: CASSLGSVLSYGYTF
DNA: TGTGCCAGCAGCTTAGGTTCGGTATTGAGCTATGGCTACACCTTC

D: TRBD1
J: TRBJ1-2
size: NA
V: TRBV19
CDR3: CASSIRDRTRTF
DNA: TGTGCCAGTAGTATCCGGGACAGGACTCGCACCTTC

D: NA
J: TRBJ2-6
size: NA
V: TRBV27
CDR3: CASTTNSGANVLTF
DNA: TGTGCCAGCACAACAAACTCTGGGGCCAACGTCCTGACTTTC

D: NA
J: TRBJ1-1
size: NA
V: TRBV5-5
CDR3: CASSGNLGGGAQAFF
DNA: TGTGCCAGCAGCGGTAATTTAGGTGGGGGGGCCCAAGCTTTCTTT

D: NA
J: TRBJ1-5
size: NA
V: TRBV28
CDR3: CASTLASGGNQPQHF
DNA: TGTGCCAGCACCCTCGCAAGCGGAGGGAATCAGCCCCAGCATTTT

D: NA
J: TRBJ2-2
size: NA
V: TRBV7-8
CDR3: CASSRDRNTGELFF
DNA: TGTGCCAGCAGCCGAGACAGGAACACCGGGGAGCTGTTTTTT

D: TRBD2
J: TRBJ2-5
size: NA
V: TRBV2
CDR3: CASSATSGGGTQYF
DNA: TGTGCCAGCAGTGCAACTAGCGGGGGTGGGACCCAGTACTTC

D: TRBD1
J: TRBJ2-3
size: once
V: TRBV2
CDR3: CASSTTGAADTQYF
DNA: TGTGCCAGCAGTACCACAGGGGCGGCAGATACGCAGTATTTT

D: NA
J: TRBJ2-5
size: NA
V: TRBV19
CDR3: CASMDEEQETQYF
DNA: TGTGCCAGTATGGATGAGGAACAAGAGACCCAGTACTTC

D: NA
J: TRBJ2-7
size: NA
V: TRBV9
CDR3: CASSGGDSQYF
DNA: TGTGCCAGCAGCGGGGGGGACTCACAGTACTTC

D: TRBD1
J: TRBJ2-2
size: NA
V: TRBV4-1
CDR3: CASSQQTGGATGELFF
DNA: TGCGCCAGCAGCCAACAGACAGGGGGTGCCACCGGGGAGCTGTTTTTT

D: NA
J: TRBJ1-1
size: NA
V: TRBV28
CDR3: CASSSGLGAFF
DNA: TGTGCCAGCAGTAGCGGACTTGGAGCTTTCTTT

D: TRBD1
J: TRBJ2-2
size: NA
V: TRBV27
CDR3: CASSPRQGWNTGELFF
DNA: TGTGCCAGCAGTCCAAGACAGGGGTGGAACACCGGGGAGCTGTTTTTT

D: TRBD2
J: TRBJ2-7
size: NA
V: TRBV28
CDR3: CASSLTRLGAAGVSEQYF
DNA: TGTGCCAGCAGCCTCACTCGGCTGGGGGCAGCGGGGGTTAGCGAGCAGTACTTC

D: NA
J: TRBJ1-1
size: NA
V: TRBV28
CDR3: CASSLHPRYAFF
DNA: TGTGCCAGCAGTTTACACCCCAGGTACGCTTTCTTT

D: TRBD2
J: TRBJ2-7
size: NA
V: TRBV9
CDR3: CASSVAGGVREQYF
DNA: TGTGCCAGCAGCGTAGCCGGGGGGGTGCGCGAGCAGTACTTC

D: TRBD1
J: TRBJ1-2
size: NA
V: TRBV30
CDR3: CAWSIPEGARYGYTF
DNA: TGTGCCTGGAGTATACCCGAGGGGGCAAGGTATGGCTACACCTTC

D: NA
J: TRBJ1-5
size: NA
V: TRBV19
CDR3: CASSIPPGAGNQPQHF
DNA: TGTGCCAGTAGTATTCCCCCAGGGGCCGGCAATCAGCCCCAGCATTTT

D: NA
J: TRBJ1-1
size: NA
V: TRBV7-9
CDR3: CASSLLEGLRNTEAFF
DNA: TGTGCCAGCAGCTTATTGGAGGGGCTTCGGAACACTGAAGCTTTCTTT

D: TRBD1
J: TRBJ2-7
size: NA
V: TRBV27
CDR3: CASSSRQGVFEQYF
DNA: TGTGCCAGCAGTTCGAGGCAGGGGGTCTTCGAGCAGTACTTC

D: TRBD1
J: TRBJ1-6
size: once
V: TRBV7-6
CDR3: CASSLKGQGASPLHF
DNA: TGTGCCAGCAGCTTAAAGGGACAGGGGGCTTCACCCCTCCACTTT

D: TRBD2
J: TRBJ2-3
size: once
V: TRBV18
CDR3: CASSPRTSGGGADTQYF
DNA: TGTGCCAGCTCACCGCGGACTAGCGGGGGCGGGGCAGATACGCAGTATTTT

D: TRBD1
J: TRBJ1-5
size: NA
V: TRBV28
CDR3: CASSWGQGAFQPQHF
DNA: TGTGCCAGCAGTTGGGGACAGGGGGCATTTCAGCCCCAGCATTTT

D: TRBD1
J: TRBJ2-7
size: NA
V: TRBV5-1
CDR3: CASSSDRERGEQYF
DNA: TGCGCCAGCAGCTCGGACAGGGAACGTGGCGAGCAGTACTTC

D: NA
J: TRBJ2-7
size: NA
V: TRBV11-2
CDR3: CASSFLGLSSYEQYF
DNA: TGTGCCAGCAGCTTCCTCGGTCTTAGCTCCTACGAGCAGTACTTC

D: TRBD1
J: TRBJ2-7
size: NA
V: TRBV4-1
CDR3: CASSQADTGQSYEQYF
DNA: TGCGCCAGCAGCCAAGCCGATACGGGACAGTCCTACGAGCAGTACTTC

D: NA
J: TRBJ1-6
size: NA
V: TRBV6-5
CDR3: CASSYDRNSPLHF
DNA: TGTGCCAGCAGTTACGACAGGAATTCACCCCTCCACTTT

D: TRBD1
J: TRBJ2-1
size: NA
V: TRBV6-2/TRBV6-3
CDR3: CASSYWRQGAASGVYNEQFF
DNA: TGTGCCAGCAGTTACTGGAGACAGGGGGCGGCTAGCGGTGTTTACAATGAGCAGTTCTTC

D: TRBD2
J: TRBJ2-1
size: NA
V: TRBV25-1
CDR3: CASSESIGRGSTDEQFF
DNA: TGTGCCAGCAGTGAATCAATAGGGCGGGGGAGTACAGATGAGCAGTTCTTC